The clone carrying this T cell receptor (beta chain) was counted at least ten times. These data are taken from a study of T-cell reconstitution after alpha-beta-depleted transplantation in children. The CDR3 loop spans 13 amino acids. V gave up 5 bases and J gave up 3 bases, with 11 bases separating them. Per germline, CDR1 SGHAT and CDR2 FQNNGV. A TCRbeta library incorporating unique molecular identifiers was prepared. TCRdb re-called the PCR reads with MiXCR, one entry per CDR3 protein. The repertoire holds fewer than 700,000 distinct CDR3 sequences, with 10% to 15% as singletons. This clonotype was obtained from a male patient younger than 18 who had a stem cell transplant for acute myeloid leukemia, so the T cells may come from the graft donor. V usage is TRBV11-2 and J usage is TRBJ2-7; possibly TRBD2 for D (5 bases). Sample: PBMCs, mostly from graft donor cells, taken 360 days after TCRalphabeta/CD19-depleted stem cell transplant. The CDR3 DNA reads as TGTGCCAGCAGCGGGGAGTTATACTACGAGCAGTACTTC. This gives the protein CASSGELYYEQYF.